The subject of this entry is one T cell receptor (beta chain). The antigen is undetermined. Original analysis: ImmunoSEQ output held junction-only sequences without quality scores, so filtering differed. TCRdb keeps only in-frame clones here, not all; method: immunoSEQ multiplex PCR. V, J and clone size reflect that table, while D and trimming were determined from the DNA. The data hold about 960,000 clones, with about 80% observed a single time. Donors comprised healthy HIV-negative adults lacking recent acute infections or vaccinations. This entry comes from a study of shared clonotypes between healthy human individuals. Broader study findings: Compared with clonotypes that all four donors shared, non-shared clonotypes had lower generation probabilities. Generally, estimated richness proved larger in naive subsets than it did in memory subsets.

This CDR3 is built from 15 residues. Germline V lookup: CDR1 LNHDA, CDR2 SQIVND (reference sequence). The trim removed 5 bases at V and 3 bases at J, leaving 8 bases unmatched. The clonotype comes from a man aged 18 to 29 in good health. Sequenced: memory CD4+ T cells sorted from blood. Subset in this sample: CD45RA-negative fraction. This chain joins TRBV19 and TRBJ2-7; 9 positions agree with TRBD2. The CDR3 is CASSESASGDYEQYF. DNA for the CDR3: TGTGCCAGTAGTGAGAGTGCTAGCGGGGACTACGAGCAGTACTTC.